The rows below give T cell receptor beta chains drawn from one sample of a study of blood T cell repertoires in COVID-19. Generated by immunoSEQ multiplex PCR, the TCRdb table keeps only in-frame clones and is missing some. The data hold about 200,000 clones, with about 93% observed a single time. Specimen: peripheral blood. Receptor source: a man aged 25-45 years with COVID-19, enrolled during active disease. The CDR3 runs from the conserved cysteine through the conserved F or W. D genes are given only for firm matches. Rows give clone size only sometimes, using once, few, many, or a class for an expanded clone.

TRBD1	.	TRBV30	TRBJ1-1	CAWSVKRTGGEAFF	TGTGCCTGGAGTGTAAAGAGGACAGGGGGTGAAGCTTTCTTT
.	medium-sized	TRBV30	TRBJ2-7	CAWKLTRGSYEQYF	TGTGCCTGGAAGCTCACGCGGGGTTCCTACGAGCAGTACTTC
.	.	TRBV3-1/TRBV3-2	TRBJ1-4	CASSQDLRKLFF	TGTGCCAGCAGCCAAGATCTTAGAAAACTGTTTTTT
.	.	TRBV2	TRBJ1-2	CASSEQQGSGYTF	TGTGCCAGCAGTGAACAACAGGGATCTGGCTACACCTTC
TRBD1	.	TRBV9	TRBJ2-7	CASSAGQGDYYEQYF	TGTGCCAGCAGTGCCGGACAGGGAGACTACTACGAGCAGTACTTC
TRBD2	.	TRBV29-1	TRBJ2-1	CSVEPIAGGPNEQFF	TGCAGCGTTGAACCAATAGCGGGGGGGCCAAATGAGCAGTTCTTC
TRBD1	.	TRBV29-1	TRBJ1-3	CSAGQGAGNTIYF	TGCAGCGCGGGACAGGGGGCTGGAAACACCATATATTTT
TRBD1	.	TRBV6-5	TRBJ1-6	CASSYGQGNSPLHF	TGTGCCAGCAGTTACGGACAGGGTAATTCACCCCTCCACTTT
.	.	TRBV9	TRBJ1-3	CASSPITQGGGNTIYF	TGTGCCAGCAGCCCCATTACCCAGGGTGGCGGAAACACCATATATTTT
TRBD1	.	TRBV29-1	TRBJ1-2	CSVYPPGGRGYTF	TGCAGCGTCTACCCGCCAGGGGGCCGGGGCTACACCTTC
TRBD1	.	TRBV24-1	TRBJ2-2	CATSESGQGGELFF	TGTGCCACCAGTGAATCGGGACAGGGAGGGGAGCTGTTTTTT
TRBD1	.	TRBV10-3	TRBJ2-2	CAISEATAGTGRTGELFF	TGTGCCATCAGTGAGGCAACAGCCGGGACAGGGCGGACCGGGGAGCTGTTTTTT
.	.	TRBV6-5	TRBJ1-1	CASSYQGSVKTEAFF	TGTGCCAGCAGTTACCAGGGCTCCGTCAAAACTGAAGCTTTCTTT
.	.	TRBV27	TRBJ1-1	CASSPRHDEKAFF	TGTGCCAGCAGCCCCCGACACGATGAGAAAGCTTTCTTT
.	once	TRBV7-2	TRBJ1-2	CASSPTQANYGYTF	TGTGCCAGCAGCCCGACACAAGCTAACTATGGCTACACCTTC
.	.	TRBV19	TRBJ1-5	CASSPVLNQPQHF	TGTGCCAGTTCCCCCGTCTTAAATCAGCCCCAGCATTTT
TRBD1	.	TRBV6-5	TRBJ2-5	CASSIPGQIETQYF	TGTGCCAGCAGTATCCCGGGACAGATAGAGACCCAGTACTTC
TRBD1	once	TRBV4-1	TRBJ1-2	CASSQDNAPGQGFEGYTF	TGCGCCAGCAGCCAAGATAACGCGCCGGGACAGGGGTTCGAGGGCTACACCTTC
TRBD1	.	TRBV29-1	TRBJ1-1	CSVRKGASPNTEAFF	TGCAGCGTCCGAAAGGGGGCCTCGCCCAACACTGAAGCTTTCTTT
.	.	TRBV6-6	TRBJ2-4	CASSYEELLAKNIQYF	TGTGCCAGCAGTTACGAGGAACTTCTAGCCAAAAACATTCAGTACTTC
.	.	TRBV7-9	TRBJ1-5	CASSSLGGSNQPQHF	TGTGCCAGCAGCTCCCTAGGGGGTAGCAATCAGCCCCAGCATTTT
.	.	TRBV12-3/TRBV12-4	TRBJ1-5	CASSLGQNQPQHF	TGTGCCAGCAGTTTGGGGCAGAATCAGCCCCAGCATTTT
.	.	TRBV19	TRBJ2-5	CASRKLDEETQYF	TGTGCCAGTAGGAAACTAGATGAAGAGACCCAGTACTTC
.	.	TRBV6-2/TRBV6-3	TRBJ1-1	CASSWVKGTEAFF	TGTGCCAGCAGTTGGGTGAAGGGGACTGAAGCTTTCTTT
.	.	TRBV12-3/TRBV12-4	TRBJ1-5	CASSLGGGQPQHF	TGTGCCAGCAGTTTAGGGGGGGGTCAGCCCCAGCATTTT
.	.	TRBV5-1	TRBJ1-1	CASSLVGRGDTEAFF	TGCGCCAGCAGCTTGGTCGGGCGGGGGGACACTGAAGCTTTCTTT
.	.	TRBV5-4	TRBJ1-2	CASSFTAHYGYTF	TGTGCCAGCAGCTTTACAGCTCACTATGGCTACACCTTC
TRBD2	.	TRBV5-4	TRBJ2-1	CASSFLAGAEQFF	TGTGCCAGCAGCTTCCTAGCGGGGGCTGAGCAGTTCTTC
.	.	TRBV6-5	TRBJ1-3	CASRPGISGNTIYF	TGTGCCAGCAGGCCAGGCATTTCTGGAAACACCATATATTTT